This TCR beta chain appears in the sequencing data of a study of blood T cell repertoires in COVID-19. The protocol was immunoSEQ multiplex PCR, while the TCRdb copy is restricted to in-frame clones and leaves out a portion. There are more than 350,000 clones in the sample; approximately 90% occur only once, and around 10% lies in the top ten. Study members were between roughly 18 and 100 years old and lived in approximately 25 US regions. Cohort 3 donors were reported recovered after two negative PCRs, clearance, or symptom resolution. Per germline, CDR1 SGHDN and CDR2 FVKESK. There are 13 residues in the CDR3. The V and J ends lost 4 bases and 5 bases respectively, with 9 bases between them.

This clonotype originated in a woman aged 45-60 years who had recovered from COVID-19. The chain joins TRBV14 to TRBJ2-1; D is undetermined. The sample consisted of PBMCs or T cells enriched from blood (not recorded which). The CDR3 nucleotides read TGTGCCAGCAGCCGAACAAGCGACAATGAGCAGTTCTTC. Translating gives CASSRTSDNEQFF.